This TCR beta chain was captured by sequencing in a study of STAT3 mutations in large granular lymphocyte leukemia. Study-level findings and limits: Every T-cell large granular lymphocyte leukemia patient had at least one immunodominant TCR beta clonotype. In several patients, dominant TCR clone burden exceeded STAT3 mutant burden, suggesting STAT3 mutation arose secondarily. All newly emerging clones after therapy were STAT3 wild type.

There are 14 residues in the CDR3. V lost 1 base, J lost 2 bases, and 7 bases lay in between. Germline V gene lookup returns CDR1 KGHSH and CDR2 LQKENI. Measured with immunoSEQ multiplex PCR; TCRdb has only the in-frame clones, and not every one. The table has roughly 10,000 clones, 54% seen once. In its sample, this clone was seen a few times. Its specificity is not known. The receptor's source is a boy younger than 18 with T-cell large granular lymphocyte leukemia. Some clones in this sample may be carry-over from other donors' samples. Sequenced: peripheral blood mononuclear cells. The genes are TRBV18 and TRBJ2-3; possible D gene TRBD1, 5 bases. The CDR3 loop is CASSPLDTTDTQYF. CDR3 coding DNA: TGTGCCAGCTCACCACTGGACACCACAGATACGCAGTATTTT.